Below are 18 T cell receptor beta chains sequenced from a single sample in a study of type 1 regulatory T cells. One entry per CDR3 protein, called by TCRdb with MiXCR from the reads. The sample has tens of thousands of distinct CDR3 sequences; around 20% are singletons. Their recognized antigens are unknown. Findings of the study overall: Type 1 regulatory T cells had a more restricted TCR repertoire than non-type 1 regulatory T cells.

Specimen: cultured type 1 regulatory T (Tr1) cells, either the whole culture or a sorted fraction (not recorded which). The receptor set was obtained from a human donor in good health.

V is TRBV20-1 and J is TRBJ2-7; D not resolved. Deletions cut 7 bases from V and 9 bases from J, with 16 bases between. The V gene's germline CDR1 is DFQATT and CDR2 SNEGSKA (reference sequence). This CDR3 contains 11 residues. For the CDR3, the DNA is TGCAGTGTCCACGGTTTAGTGGGGCAGTACTTC. This codes for CSVHGLVGQYF.

Worth noting for this clonotype: With a much larger clone just one base away, this may be a read error. The V and J genes are TRBV20-1 and TRBJ2-3; 9 positions agree with TRBD2. The CDR3 loop spans 15 amino acids. Germline CDR1 is DFQATT and CDR2 is SNEGSKA (reference sequence). The CDR3 nucleotides are TGCAGTGCCGCAGAAGCGGGGACTAGCACAGGTACGCAGTATTTT. Translating gives CSAAEAGTSTGTQYF.

As concerns this clonotype: One end of the junction varies from germline; a read error may be responsible. The rearrangement joins TRBV5-1 to TRBJ2-7, with D possibly matching TRBD1 (5 bases). The CDR3 runs to 13 residues. Germline V gene sequence: CDR1 SGHRS, CDR2 YFSETQ. CDR3 amino acids: CASSSALQGALHF. The CDR3 nucleotides are TGCGCCAGCAGCTCGGCTCTACAAGGGGCCCTTCACTTC.

J is TRBJ1-5 and V is TRBV7-2; 7 bases line up with TRBD1. CDR1 and CDR2 (germline): SGHTA, FQGNSA. CDR3 size: 14 residues. Losses at the gene ends were 5 bases for V and 2 bases for J; bases not matched to a gene: 3. The CDR3: CASSKTGGNQPQHF. The CDR3 DNA is TGTGCCAGCAGCAAAACAGGGGGCAATCAGCCCCAGCATTTT. The whole variable domain, filled in from reference TRBV7-2 and TRBJ1-5, reads GAGVSQSPSNKVTEKGKDVELRCDPISGHTALYWYRQSLGQGLEFLIYFQGNSAPDKSGLPSDRFSAERTGGSVSTLTIQRTQQEDSAVYLCASSKTGGNQPQHFGDGTRLSIL.

This clonotype occurred many times. The gene calls are TRBV19 and TRBJ2-1; D remains ambiguous. Germline assignment: CDR1 LNHDA and CDR2 SQIVND (reference sequence). The CDR3 contains 12 residues. V was trimmed by 5 bases and J by 2 bases, leaving 4 bases between them. The CDR3 loop is CASSRPYNEQFF. DNA for the CDR3: TGTGCCAGTAGTCGGCCCTACAATGAGCAGTTCTTC.

There are a few counts of this clonotype. The V call is TRBV14, the J call TRBJ2-1; D gene unclear. Germline-derived CDR1 and CDR2 are SGHDN and FVKESK. The V and J ends lost 4 bases and 2 bases respectively, with 15 bases between them. The CDR3 spans 16 residues. CDR3 in amino acids: CASSPLGSVAYNEQFF. In DNA form, the CDR3 reads TGTGCCAGCAGCCCCTTGGGAAGCGTTGCCTACAATGAGCAGTTCTTC. Together with reference TRBV14 and TRBJ2-1, the CDR3 gives the full variable domain: EAGVTQFPSHSVIEKGQTVTLRCDPISGHDNLYWYRRVMGKEIKFLLHFVKESKQDESGMPNNRFLAERTGGTYSTLKVQPAELEDSGVYFCASSPLGSVAYNEQFFGPGTRLTVL.

This clonotype was picked up a small number of times. The chain employs TRBV6-2 or TRBV6-3 and TRBJ2-3; D gene ambiguous. Trimming removed 0 bases from V and 4 bases from J, with 2 bases in between. CDR3 length: 12 amino acids. Germline V gene lookup returns CDR1 MNHEY and CDR2 SVGEGT. The CDR3 reads CASSYSPDTQYF. The CDR3, as DNA: TGTGCCAGCAGTTACTCCCCAGATACGCAGTATTTT.

This clonotype was observed a handful of times. The chain employs TRBV7-2 and TRBJ2-7, with a weak D call TRBD2 (7 bases). This CDR3 spans 13 amino acids. The germline CDR1 and CDR2 sequences are SGHTA and FQGNSA. V lost 6 bases and J 6 bases, leaving 15 bases between the germline ends. The CDR3 DNA follows: TGTGCCAGCAGTTTCTCCGGGGGGCGCGAGCAGTACTTC. Residues: CASSFSGGREQYF. Combining the CDR3 with reference TRBV7-2 and TRBJ2-7 gives the whole variable domain GAGVSQSPSNKVTEKGKDVELRCDPISGHTALYWYRQSLGQGLEFLIYFQGNSAPDKSGLPSDRFSAERTGGSVSTLTIQRTQQEDSAVYLCASSFSGGREQYFGPGTRLTVT.

At least ten counts were recorded for this clonotype. The gene calls are TRBV29-1 and TRBJ1-2; D is possibly TRBD1 (5 bases). The CDR3 totals 11 residues. V dropped 7 bases and J dropped 7 bases, with 13 bases sitting between them. Germline CDR1 SQVTM, CDR2 ANQGSEA. The CDR3 is CSGGGSGGYTF. CDR3 DNA: TGCAGCGGGGGCGGGTCCGGTGGCTACACCTTC. The complete variable domain, with remaining parts taken from reference TRBV29-1 and TRBJ1-2, reads SAVISQKPSRDICQRGTSLTIQCQVDSQVTMMFWYRQQPGQSLTLIATANQGSEATYESGFVIDKFPISRPNLTFSTLTVSNMSPEDSSIYLCSGGGSGGYTFGSGTRLTVV.

This clonotype was seen a handful of times. This chain uses TRBV4-2 with TRBJ2-3; D is ambiguous. Germline V gives CDR1 LGHNA, CDR2 YNFKEQ. The CDR3 is 15 residues long. The ends were cut back, 0 bases at V and 0 bases at J, with 7 bases in the middle. CDR3: CASSQEYRSTDTQYF. The CDR3 DNA reads TGTGCCAGCAGCCAAGAGTATCGGAGCACAGATACGCAGTATTTT.

This clonotype has just a few counts. CDR3 in DNA: TGTGCCAGCAGCCCAGCGGGGGGTCTACTCGAGCAGTACTTC. Its translation is CASSPAGGLLEQYF. The rearrangement uses TRBV9 and TRBJ2-7; 9 bases align to TRBD2. CDR3 length equals 14 residues. CDR1 is SGDLS and CDR2 is YYNGEE in the germline V gene. Losses at the gene ends were 4 bases for V and 6 bases for J; bases not matched to a gene: 8.

The V call is TRBV20-1, the J call TRBJ2-7, with D perhaps assigned TRBD1 or TRBD2 (6 bases each). V lost 3 bases, J lost 2 bases, and 11 bases lay in between. Per germline, CDR1 DFQATT and CDR2 SNEGSKA (reference sequence). CDR3 length: 13 residues. CDR3 protein: CSARRGHTYEQYF. The CDR3 DNA reads as TGCAGTGCTAGGCGGGGACATACCTACGAGCAGTACTTC.

There are a few counts of this clonotype. This rearrangement joins TRBV5-6 to TRBJ2-3; no definite D call. Germline V CDR1 and CDR2: SGHDT, YYEEEE. The CDR3 spans 13 residues. Trimming cost V 0 bases and J 11 bases, with 13 bases left between them. CDR3 protein: CASSLERTEKQYF. The CDR3, as DNA: TGTGCCAGCAGCTTGGAGAGGACGGAAAAGCAGTATTTT. The variable domain in full, with the rest retrieved from reference TRBV5-6 and TRBJ2-3, is DAGVTQSPTHLIKTRGQQVTLRCSPKSGHDTVSWYQQALGQGPQFIFQYYEEEERQRGNFPDRFSGHQFPNYSSELNVNALLLGDSALYLCASSLERTEKQYFGPGTRLTVL.

This clonotype was found a few times. The rearrangement uses TRBV27 and TRBJ2-1, with D maybe TRBD1 (6 bases). The germline V and J ends were trimmed by 8 bases and 5 bases, with 7 bases remaining between them. The CDR3 spans 11 residues. The germline CDR1 and CDR2 sequences are MNHEY and SMNVEV (reference sequence). The CDR3 region has the DNA TGTGCCAGCGGGACAAACAATGAGCAGTTCTTC. This gives the protein CASGTNNEQFF.

The chain combines TRBV9 with TRBJ1-3, with D uncertain. CDR1 and CDR2 (germline): SGDLS, YYNGEE. The CDR3 is 15 amino acids. The V end was cut by 6 bases, the J end by 4 bases, with 17 bases between. The CDR3 sequence is CASKRGSGGGNTIYF. CDR3 coding DNA: TGTGCCAGCAAGCGAGGCTCCGGAGGGGGAAACACCATATATTTT.

This clonotype occurred once. V gene TRBV20-1 combines with J gene TRBJ2-7, with 11 positions matching TRBD1. The length of the CDR3 is 15 residues. Germline V gene lookup returns CDR1 DFQATT and CDR2 SNEGSKA (reference sequence). With 0 bases clipped from V and 7 bases from J, the junction kept 8 bases outside the gene matches. This CDR3 reads CSARDGGQGAEEQYF. CDR3 sequence (DNA): TGCAGTGCTAGAGATGGAGGACAGGGGGCGGAAGAGCAGTACTTC.

This clonotype occurred a few times. The chain joins TRBV20-1 to TRBJ1-6; 7 nucleotides line up with TRBD1. In germline, CDR1 is DFQATT, CDR2 SNEGSKA (reference sequence). The V and J ends lost 5 bases and 7 bases, in that order; junction bases with no gene match: 11. This CDR3 comprises 15 residues. In DNA, the CDR3 is TGCAGTGCTCCAAGAGGGAGGGACAGAAATTCACCCCTCCACTTT. Translating it yields CSAPRGRDRNSPLHF.

This clonotype occurred many times. The chain joins TRBV20-1 to TRBJ1-1; D is undetermined. Germline V CDR1 and CDR2: DFQATT, SNEGSKA (reference sequence). Trimming pared 4 bases from V and 1 base from J, leaving 4 bases between. The CDR3 totals 11 residues. DNA for the CDR3: TGCAGTGCTAATCGGAACACTGAAGCTTTCTTT. Translating it yields CSANRNTEAFF.